This TCR beta chain was sequenced for a study of T cell responses to AZD1222 COVID-19 vaccine. Notes on the study in general: Across the whole spike, CD4 TCRs peaked at regions 160-218 and 743-854. White British donors predominated, females outnumbered males, and clonal diversity was possibly underestimated. Spike-specific TCR breadth and depth were elevated following two AZD1222 doses.

CDR1 MDHEN and CDR2 SYDVKM come from the germline V gene. The CDR3 has 16 amino acids. Trimming took 6 bases from V and 1 from J, leaving 13 bases between them. Some clones are missing from TCRdb's copy, which holds only in-frame ones; the method was immunoSEQ multiplex PCR. The table has 160,000 or so clones, around 85% seen once. Points on this clone: The antigen is unknown.

The input for sequencing was peripheral blood, taken after recovery from COVID-19. The chain carries TRBV28 and TRBJ1-6, with D possibly matching TRBD1 (5 bases). This clonotype was obtained from an adult who had recovered from COVID-19. CDR3 sequence reads: CASRPRKGSYNSPLHF. The CDR3 nucleotides are TGTGCCAGCAGGCCTCGTAAGGGGTCCTATAATTCACCCCTCCACTTT.